This TCR beta chain was profiled in a study of cytomegalovirus exposure and HLA in healthy donors (dated by TCRdb to the late 2010s). With respect to the entire study: An earlier analysis of some 600 of the donors reported 276 Gb of sequence data and some 110 million unique TCR beta sequences obtained from around 170 million T cells. An early release covering approximately 600 HLA-typed donors comprised 250 to 350 gigabases of sequencing data and 85 million or so unique TCR sequences. Of the roughly 430 genotyped donors, 81% fell in the genetic ancestry cluster associated with self-reported Caucasian donors. The study aimed to test whether signatures of past pathogen exposure could be identified by cataloging public T cell receptors. The study used immunosequencing to profile the T cell repertoires of hundreds of subjects and linked those repertoires to cytomegalovirus serostatus. Besides the first cohort of hundreds of subjects, a separate validation cohort made up of about 120 different subjects was used. To predict cytomegalovirus infection status, the study brought together high-throughput TCR immunosequencing, statistical association of individual TCRs with disease status, and machine learning. In a later analysis, previously published TCR beta repertoires from about 640 donors were re-analyzed and high-resolution HLA genotyping was added so that TCR occurrence patterns could be studied. In the later analysis, no new phenotypic data were used to find candidate immune exposures; instead, reliance was placed on TCR beta sequences and their occurrence across donors. An earlier analysis of a few hundred of the donors applied high-throughput TCR beta sequencing to assess whether each TCR beta V gene segment acted as functional or pseudogenic. Donor age, sex, ethnicity and CMV serostatus were collected together with the repertoire data. A later genetic analysis used genome-wide SNP genotypes for about 65% of the roughly 670 donors, treating that subset as a discovery cohort. Every discovery cohort repertoire had been produced on one sequencing platform. HLA typing included class I and class II loci at four-digit resolution. Typing coverage differed by locus: A, B, C, DRB1 and DQB1 were typed in about 629-640 donors, DQA1 in 500 to 550, DPA1 in approximately 600, and DPB1 in roughly 450. Several DR-DQ haplotypes were treated as single units for association and clustering because of strong linkage in the cohort. Among some 400 genotyped donors of the cohort, an average of around 240,000 unique TCR beta nucleotide sequences were sequenced per donor, roughly 20% of them non-productive. Points the paper makes about the study in general: For the cohort, immune exposure information was limited to CMV serostatus. A cluster of highly shared sequence variants was judged likely to represent a technical artifact of the sequencing pipeline. A further reported finding was that TCR beta sequences accurately predicted the HLA-A and HLA-B alleles for most subjects in the first cohort. In a later analysis, HLA-associated TCR beta chains were found to be more clonally expanded and to have lower generation probabilities than equally common non-associated chains. The earlier analysis of 587 of the donors excluded 15 to 20 rarely observed V segments, including chromosome 9 orphons, because counts were too low. Most CMV-associated TCR beta chains appeared to be HLA-restricted in a later analysis, and the HLA associations seemed to be driven largely by CMV exposure. It was suggested by the authors that the approach could potentially be generalized to other disease states and immunological phenotypes. The presence/absence analyses assumed that sequencing depth was roughly uniform across donors, and that assumption may not be true. According to a later genetic analysis, donors in an Asian-associated ancestry cluster had fewer N-insertions in productive TCRs than the approximately 630-donor mean. In a later analysis, around 17,000 TCR beta sequences were associated with specific HLA alleles at a false discovery rate of 0.05. In a later analysis, TCR association rates were found to vary across HLA loci, with the most associated TCRs seen for DRB1 alleles and the fewest for HLA-C alleles. Linkage disequilibrium might explain the correlated functional status among segregating V segments, but an unknown experimental factor could not be excluded. In this cohort, only TCR beta chains were sequenced, and detectable features were limited by the absence of alpha or paired-chain data. Because HLA typing was unavailable for some donors at each locus, only the typed subset was used in association tests. Strong co-occurrence of HLA alleles, especially DR and DQ, made assigning TCR associations to individual alleles difficult. Some IMGT-functional V segments, including TRBV6-2 and TRBV6-3, could not be distinguished by the 87-base-pair reads and were therefore excluded. Three of the identified cytomegalovirus-associated TCR beta chains were confirmed in vitro to be specific for cytomegalovirus antigens. In an earlier analysis of 587 of the donors, most TCR beta V segments were observed in productive rearrangements about 87% or about 30% of the time, broadly matching IMGT annotations. In a later genetic analysis, a missense DCLRE1C variant was associated with V-gene and J-gene trimming of TCR beta chains, and the association was replicated in an independent cohort. A total of 150 to 200 TCR beta chains were listed by the study as associated with cytomegalovirus. Across donors, most TCR sequences were observed very rarely, whereas some public TCRs were present in many individuals. A later analysis reported that several top co-occurrence clusters appeared linked to parvovirus B19, influenza, CMV and Epstein-Barr virus. Cytomegalovirus status was reported to be diagnosed by the classifier with high specificity and sensitivity in both the original and validation cohorts.

This clone showed up just a few times. Its antigen remains unidentified. Per-base qualities were not stored, and no clone one base away is much larger. The cohort comprised hundreds of healthy bone marrow donors. At the time of sampling, all cohort members were nominally healthy, though unrecorded immune exposures were likely present. The donor was CMV seropositive and belonged to the group of some 290 seropositive cohort members. A peripheral blood sample was provided by each donor, and peripheral blood mononuclear cells were used for TCR beta sequencing. Genomic DNA extraction from the blood cell samples was performed with the Qiagen DNeasy Blood Extraction Kit. The CDR3, from cysteine to phenylalanine, totals 14 residues. Only the CDR3 part of the read is kept: 42 bases, read in frame from the first base. The germline V gene (reference sequence) yields LNHDA for CDR1 and SQIVND for CDR2. V loses 5 bases of germline sequence and J loses 0 bases, and the interval between the two ends is 10 bases.

The method was the immunoSEQ multiplex PCR assay. A mixture of 60 forward primers for TCR Vbeta segments and 13 reverse primers for TCR Jbeta segments was used in the multiplex PCR. A multiplex PCR assay on genomic DNA amplified the CDR3 region of rearranged TCR beta genes. On the Illumina HiSeq System, the amplified TCR beta libraries were sequenced as 87-base-pair reads. Under the source paper's analysis protocol: In a later analysis, tens of millions of unique TCR beta chains were counted across the approximately 640 repertoires, and approximately 11 million of these chains were shared by at least two donors. A nearest-neighbor algorithm error-corrected the raw reads and collapsed the reads into unique sequences, merging closely related sequences to remove PCR and sequencing errors. V, D and J gene segments were assigned by aligning CDR3 sequences to IMGT reference sequences. For a sequence to be retained, a match of at least six nucleotides was required to both a V gene segment and a J gene segment. Rearrangements were called productive when the CDR3 lacked stop codons and stayed in frame with V and J; all others were non-productive. CDR3 was defined according to IMGT convention as the region running from the second conserved V-encoded cysteine to the conserved J-encoded phenylalanine. In an earlier analysis of roughly 610 of the donors, sequences lacking an unambiguous match to a single V gene segment were excluded. An earlier analysis of around 600 of the donors classified V segments as functional when productive rearrangements were above 56.7% and as segregating when the standard deviation between donors was above 5%. A statistical classification framework was developed to diagnose cytomegalovirus status using the catalog of TCR beta chain sequences. V and J gene assignment, in a later analysis, came from comparing TCR nucleotide sequences with IMGT/GENE-DB human TR gene sequences. Using the TCRdist pipeline, a later analysis assigned CDR3 sequences along with most-parsimonious VDJ recombination scenarios. In a later analysis, every TCR beta chain was defined by the combination of its CDR3 amino acid sequence and its V-gene family, and reads without a unique V-gene family were dropped. To address suspected cross-contamination and a sequencing artifact, a later analysis removed some 620 highly shared, low-generation-probability nucleotide sequences. In a later analysis, a clonal expansion index for each public chain was calculated from normalized within-repertoire ranks of inferred template counts. In a later analysis, generation probabilities were computed with a VDJ recombination model fitted to out-of-frame rearrangements, and the resulting probabilities were checked against IGoR. Hypergeometric tests were used in a later analysis to score TCR-TCR, TCR-HLA and TCR-CMV co-occurrence, with a repertoire-size bias correction applied to the TCR pairs. To estimate false discovery rates, a later analysis permuted the HLA or CMV assignments 20 times. In a later analysis, co-occurring TCRs were grouped using DBSCAN, and TCRdist sequence similarity was added for clustering within HLA-allele-positive subsets. Repertoires with fewer than 30,000 or more than 120,000 public chains, plus five repertoires with anomalous nucleotide sharing, were excluded from co-occurrence clustering. TCRdb stores this immuneACCESS table with in-frame sequences only. Part of the clones is absent; in the studies checked, under half of the shortfall reflects unresolved V genes, and no reason is known for the rest. V, J and clone size are those of that table, while D and trimming were read from the DNA. For this sample the table gives around 120,000 clones, of which 65% to 80% were detected only once. The top ten clonotypes cover around 28% of the sample.

The sequencing sample was made of PBMCs. The source of this sequence is a man aged 55 to 70 in good health and CMV-seropositive. The rearranged chain carries TRBV19 and TRBJ1-1; the D segment cannot be called with confidence. The CDR3 region has the sequence CASSLQQMNTEAFF. The bases read TGTGCCAGTAGTTTACAACAAATGAACACTGAAGCTTTCTTT.